This TCR beta chain was profiled in a study of shared clonotypes between healthy human individuals. The study's findings and limits: What limited the represented genetic and exposure-history diversity was the small number of donors.

Germline V CDR1 and CDR2: SGDLS, YYNGEE. This CDR3 comprises 14 residues. The V gene end was trimmed by 0 bases and the J gene end by 2 bases; junction bases not matched to a gene: 0. For this clone: Its antigen is unidentified.

The assay was immunoSEQ multiplex PCR, and TCRdb's table has in-frame clones only and misses some. This table holds about 1 million clones, approximately 78% found once. Sequenced material: memory CD4+ T cells from PBMCs. Subset meaning: CD45RA-negative fraction. This chain uses TRBV9 with TRBJ1-2, with TRBD1 identical over 8 bases. This clonotype originated in a man between 18 and 29 years old in good health. Some clones in this sample may be carry-over from other donors' samples. DNA of the CDR3: TGTGCCAGCAGCGTAGGGACAGGGAACTATGGCTACACCTTC. This codes for CASSVGTGNYGYTF.